The 5 T cell receptor beta chains given below trace back to one sample, sequenced in a study of cytomegalovirus exposure and HLA in healthy donors. It was with 60 Vbeta and 13 Jbeta primers that the PCR ran. Here immunoSEQ multiplex PCR was the method, and the copy in TCRdb shows in-frame clones only, minus some. The sample carries some 130,000 clones, over 75% recorded once. The specimen was PBMCs. These TCRs come from a man aged 30 to 45 in good health.

V gene TRBV11-2 combines with J gene TRBJ2-3, with a weak D call TRBD2 (7 bases). Deletions cut 6 bases from V and 6 bases from J, with 16 bases between. This CDR3 contains 14 residues. Germline CDR1 is SGHAT and CDR2 is FQNNGV. Written as DNA, the CDR3 is TGTGCCAGCAGACGTGGGGGGGGGCCGGATACGCAGTATTTT. This sequence encodes CASRRGGGPDTQYF.

The CDR3 region is CASKEGGSTIRNTIYF. The CDR3 DNA follows: TGTGCCAGTAAAGAAGGGGGTTCCACGATTCGGAACACCATATATTTT. The chain uses TRBV19 and TRBJ1-3; tentatively, D is TRBD1 (6 bases). This CDR3 is built from 16 residues. CDR1 is LNHDA and CDR2 is SQIVND in the germline V gene (reference sequence). V gave up 7 bases and J gave up 7 bases, with 23 bases separating them.

This sequence joins TRBV2 and TRBJ2-2; tentatively, D is TRBD2 (5 bases). The germline V gene encodes CDR1 SNHLY and CDR2 FYNNEI. With 7 bases removed from V and 2 bases from J, the gap between germline ends came to 11 bases. The CDR3 has 14 residues. The CDR3 here is CASKRIQNTGELFF. The DNA for the CDR3 is TGTGCCAGCAAGCGGATCCAAAACACCGGGGAGCTGTTTTTT.

The chain employs TRBV28 and TRBJ2-5; TRBD2 agrees at 11 bases. CDR3 length equals 16 residues. V shed 7 bases and J 5 bases; nucleotides not matched to a gene: 12. CDR1 and CDR2 (germline): MDHEN, SYDVKM. CDR3 DNA sequence: TGTGCCAGCAATGGAGTAGCGGGAGGGCCCAGGGAGACCCAGTACTTC. Amino acids: CASNGVAGGPRETQYF.

A few counts support this clone. One end of the junction does not line up with germline, which may come from a read error. The V gene is TRBV25-1, the J gene TRBJ2-2; 14 positions agree with TRBD2. CDR3 length: 17 amino acids. The germline gives CDR1 MGHDK, CDR2 SYGVNS. CDR3 residues: CASSEYGTSGRTRGAVF. DNA for the CDR3: TGTGCCAGCAGTGAATATGGGACTAGCGGGAGAACTCGGGGAGCTGTTTTT.